Given below is one T cell receptor beta chain in context. Per the original methods: Reference gene primer amplification yielded estimated nucleated cell counts. TCRdb's table, derived via immunoSEQ multiplex PCR, lists solely in-frame clones and lacks some. The DNA was the basis for D and trimming; V, J and clone size are from that table. The data contain some 60,000 clones, around 79% of them seen just once; the ten biggest clones take up about 30%. The data originate from a study of blood T cell repertoires in COVID-19. Looking at the study overall: Sites across the United States, Italy and Spain contributed samples from acute and convalescent COVID-19. The cDNA or gDNA used as material had been derived from T cells, B-cell-depleted T cells, or PBMCs.

Trimming cost V 1 base and J 0 bases, with 8 bases left between them. The germline gives CDR1 LGHDT, CDR2 YNNKEL (reference sequence). The CDR3 consists of 15 residues. The clonotype was recovered from a human donor in a cohort sampled during active COVID-19. The material sequenced was peripheral blood. The gene calls are TRBV3-1 (or the pseudogene TRBV3-2) and TRBJ2-3; D gene ambiguous. The CDR3 sequence: CASSQVLSSTDTQYF. The CDR3 DNA follows: TGTGCCAGCAGCCAAGTCCTTTCTAGCACAGATACGCAGTATTTT.